Each of the 20 T cell receptor beta chains below was sequenced from the same sample in a study of cytomegalovirus exposure and HLA in healthy donors. PCR used 60 Vbeta primers and 13 Jbeta primers. Some clones are missing from TCRdb's copy, which holds only in-frame ones; the method was immunoSEQ multiplex PCR. The sample records around 190,000 clones, roughly a tenth being singletons. The sample consisted of PBMCs. These receptors were taken from a woman in her 30s in good health and CMV-seropositive.

This clone was observed a few times. The V gene is TRBV30, the J gene TRBJ2-7; 7 bases align to TRBD2. This CDR3 region has 12 residues. Germline V gene lookup returns CDR1 GTSNPN and CDR2 SVGIG (reference sequence). With 2 bases clipped from V and 4 bases from J, the junction kept 2 bases outside the gene matches. CDR3 in amino acids: CAWSPGGYEQYF. CDR3 nucleotide sequence: TGTGCCTGGAGTCCGGGGGGATACGAGCAGTACTTC.

This clone was counted between two and nine times. The chain uses TRBV13 and TRBJ2-7, with 7 bases aligning to TRBD2. V lost 0 bases to trimming and J lost 3 bases; unmatched junction nucleotides: 8. The CDR3 is made up of 16 amino acids. In germline, CDR1 is PRHDT, CDR2 FYEKMQ (reference sequence). The CDR3 nucleotides are TGTGCCAGCAGCTTAGGCCTAACTAGCGTGAACTACGAGCAGTACTTC. Its protein is CASSLGLTSVNYEQYF. Complete variable domain (other parts from reference TRBV13 and TRBJ2-7): AAGVIQSPRHLIKEKRETATLKCYPIPRHDTVYWYQQGPGQDPQFLISFYEKMQSDKGSIPDRFSAQQFSDYHSELNMSSLELGDSALYFCASSLGLTSVNYEQYFGPGTRLTVT.

The J gene is TRBJ1-2, the V gene TRBV2; D is uncertain. The CDR3 extends over 12 amino acids. Germline lookup yields CDR1 SNHLY and CDR2 FYNNEI. V was clipped by 6 bases and J by 5 bases, with 10 bases between them. The CDR3 protein is CASRQIPYGYTF. The CDR3 bases are TGTGCCAGCAGACAGATCCCGTATGGCTACACCTTC.

In this sample, this clone turned up a few times. The V gene is TRBV7-9, the J gene TRBJ2-3; 9 nucleotides match TRBD1. The length of the CDR3 is 15 residues. CDR1 and CDR2 (germline): SEHNR, FQNEAQ (reference sequence). With V trimmed by 6 bases and J by 5 bases, 9 bases remained unmatched. CDR3 nucleotide sequence: TGTGCCAGCAGTCTTACGACAGGGGGGGAAGATACGCAGTATTTT. This codes for CASSLTTGGEDTQYF.

The chain couples TRBV2 to TRBJ2-5, with 9 bases aligning to TRBD1. With V trimmed by 6 bases and J by 1 base, 6 bases remained unmatched. The CDR3 length is 15 residues. The germline V gene has CDR1 SNHLY and CDR2 FYNNEI. CDR3 bases: TGTGCCAGCAGCTCCCCGGGACAGGGCCAAGAGACCCAGTACTTC. Protein product: CASSSPGQGQETQYF.

The chain has TRBV7-2 and TRBJ1-1, with TRBD1 as a possible D gene (6 bases). Trimming shortened V by 4 bases and J by 0 bases, and 18 bases separated the two germline ends. Germline CDR1 and CDR2: SGHTA and FQGNSA. The CDR3 consists of 17 residues. The CDR3 loop is CASSYPKNRAVNTEAFF. For the CDR3, the DNA is TGTGCCAGCAGCTATCCAAAGAACAGGGCGGTGAACACTGAAGCTTTCTTT.

The chain combines TRBV11-3 with TRBJ2-2, with 8 bases aligning to TRBD1. The CDR3 length is 15 residues. Germline assignment: CDR1 SGHNT and CDR2 YENEEA. Germline trimming cut 2 bases from V and 6 bases from J; bases unmatched to any gene: 5. The chain's CDR3 is CASSLQGAGAGELFF. DNA of the CDR3: TGTGCCAGCAGCTTACAGGGGGCAGGGGCCGGGGAGCTGTTTTTT.

The chain has TRBV2 and TRBJ1-2; a possible D gene is TRBD1 (6 bases). The germline CDR1 and CDR2 sequences are SNHLY and FYNNEI. The CDR3 spans 15 residues. V was shortened by 5 bases and J by 4 bases, with 17 bases between the two germline ends. This chain's CDR3 is CASSFSRGPTYGYTF. The CDR3 DNA sequence: TGTGCCAGCAGTTTTAGCAGGGGACCAACCTATGGCTACACCTTC.

The chain carries TRBV9 and TRBJ1-3, with 7 bases identical to TRBD1. V shed 2 bases, J shed 7 bases, and the junction held 15 bases outside the gene matches. This CDR3 spans 17 amino acids. Per the germline V gene, CDR1 is SGDLS and CDR2 is YYNGEE. CDR3 coding DNA: TGTGCCAGCAGCGTGAGCACCGGGACAGACCCAGGGAACACCATATATTTT. Its protein product is CASSVSTGTDPGNTIYF.

The chain combines TRBV6-1 with TRBJ1-5; the match to TRBD1 covers 7 bases. The CDR3 is 13 residues long. V was pared by 6 bases and J by 4 bases, with 3 bases of the junction left unmatched. Germline CDR1 and CDR2: MNHNS and SASEGT. This CDR3 is CASSLTGNQPQHF. Here the CDR3 DNA reads TGTGCCAGCAGCCTGACAGGGAATCAGCCCCAGCATTTT.

This chain uses TRBV11-2 with TRBJ2-7, with no clear D. Germline CDR1 reads SGHAT; CDR2 reads FQNNGV. The CDR3 has 14 residues. V was trimmed by 4 bases and J by 0 bases, leaving 10 bases between them. In DNA form, the CDR3 reads TGTGCCAGCAGCTCTACAGTTAACTCCTACGAGCAGTACTTC. Its protein product is CASSSTVNSYEQYF. The whole variable domain, filled in from reference TRBV11-2 and TRBJ2-7, reads EAGVAQSPRYKIIEKRQSVAFWCNPISGHATLYWYQQILGQGPKLLIQFQNNGVVDDSQLPKDRFSAERLKGVDSTLKIQPAKLEDSAVYLCASSSTVNSYEQYFGPGTRLTVT.

This clone has just a few counts. The rearrangement uses TRBV9 and TRBJ1-2; tentative D call: TRBD1 (6 bases). Trimming shortened V by 4 bases and J by 4 bases, and 11 bases separated the two germline ends. The germline V gene has CDR1 SGDLS and CDR2 YYNGEE. This CDR3 is 13 amino acids long. CDR3 coding DNA: TGTGCCAGCAGCCGGGACAACTTCTATGGCTACACCTTC. This gives the protein CASSRDNFYGYTF.

This clone came up a few times. The V call is TRBV5-1, the J call TRBJ2-5; 7 bases match TRBD2. CDR3 length equals 16 residues. Looked up from germline, CDR1 is SGHRS and CDR2 is YFSETQ. J was trimmed by 1 base and V by 0 bases; bases with no gene match: 6. For the CDR3, the DNA is TGCGCCAGCAGCTTGGGTGGCGGGAGACCCCAAGAGACCCAGTACTTC. Protein sequence: CASSLGGGRPQETQYF.

The gene calls are TRBV20-1 and TRBJ2-3, with D hard to call. The CDR3 length is 11 residues. The V gene lost 7 bases and the J gene lost 2 bases, with 7 bases spanning the gap. Germline-derived CDR1 and CDR2 are DFQATT and SNEGSKA (reference sequence). The CDR3 spells CSVSLTDTQYF. CDR3 sequence (DNA): TGCAGTGTATCCCTCACAGATACGCAGTATTTT.

V and J are TRBV14 and TRBJ2-7; D ambiguous. Trimming took 1 base from V and 3 from J, leaving 4 bases between them. The CDR3 has 12 amino acids. CDR1 is SGHDN, CDR2 FVKESK, per germline. The DNA of the CDR3 is TGTGCCAGCAGCCAAGTAAACTACGAGCAGTACTTC. Amino acid sequence: CASSQVNYEQYF.

V and J are TRBV9 and TRBJ2-7; 9 nucleotides agree with TRBD1. CDR1 SGDLS and CDR2 YYNGEE come from the germline V gene. Trimming took 4 bases from V and 3 from J; bases not matched to a gene: 5. The CDR3 runs to 14 residues. CDR3 loop: CASSPGQGLYEQYF. The CDR3 coding sequence is TGTGCCAGCAGCCCGGGACAGGGTCTCTACGAGCAGTACTTC.

This clone was counted only a few times. The chain employs TRBV18 and TRBJ2-5; 7 nucleotides agree with TRBD1. This CDR3 contains 15 residues. Germline V gene data show CDR1 as KGHSH and CDR2 as LQKENI. Trimming cost V 3 bases and J 3 bases; bases outside gene matches: 7. The CDR3 nucleotides are TGTGCCAGCTCACCCCAGCTAGGACAGGAAGAGACCCAGTACTTC. This translates into CASSPQLGQEETQYF.

Only a few counts were recorded for this clone. The CDR3 sequence: CASSSLAGGRETQYF. The CDR3 bases are TGTGCCAGCAGTTCATTAGCGGGAGGGAGGGAGACCCAGTACTTC. The chain recombines TRBV27 with TRBJ2-5, with TRBD2 identical over 11 bases. Losses at the gene ends were 4 bases for V and 5 bases for J; bases not matched to a gene: 6. The CDR3 totals 15 residues. CDR1 and CDR2 (germline): MNHEY, SMNVEV (reference sequence).

The CDR3 nucleotides read TGCGCCAGCAGCCCGGACGGGAGCTACGAGCAGTACTTC. Translating gives CASSPDGSYEQYF. V and J are TRBV5-1 and TRBJ2-7; the D gene is possibly TRBD2 (6 bases). The length of the CDR3 is 13 residues. Trimming shortened V by 4 bases and J by 3 bases, and 11 bases separated the two germline ends. The germline CDR1 and CDR2 sequences are SGHRS and YFSETQ.

V gene TRBV19 combines with J gene TRBJ2-2; D is unclear. The CDR3 runs 13 residues. Germline CDR1 and CDR2: LNHDA and SQIVND (reference sequence). The V and J ends lost 5 bases and 4 bases respectively, with 8 bases between them. This chain's CDR3 is CASSPLFTGELFF. The DNA of the CDR3 is TGTGCCAGTAGTCCTCTCTTCACCGGGGAGCTGTTTTTT.